This is a list of T cell receptor beta chains from one sample in a study of blood T cell repertoires in COVID-19. TCRdb's copy holds only in-frame clones and misses some; the assay was immunoSEQ multiplex PCR. Among more than 300,000 clones listed, roughly four fifths were seen once. Sequenced input: PBMCs or T cells enriched from blood (not recorded which). These receptor sequences come from a woman in her fifties or sixties who had recovered from COVID-19. The CDR3 runs from the conserved cysteine through the conserved F or W. Fields, in order: V gene, J gene, CDR3 length, clone size, CDR3 protein. Not all rows give a size; the values are once, few, many and, for expanded clones, a class.

TRBV10-3	TRBJ1-4	16	few	CAISERGPDPNEKLFF
TRBV30	TRBJ1-1	16	-	CAWSGGGAGYGTEAFF
TRBV12-3/TRBV12-4	TRBJ1-1	12	-	CASSQVNTEAFF
TRBV2	TRBJ1-1	15	-	CASRGRRQGNTEAFF
TRBV7-2	TRBJ2-7	15	-	CASSLEWQATYEQYF
TRBV19	TRBJ1-4	15	once	CASSIGGLRAEKLFF
TRBV21-1	TRBJ1-5	23	-	CASRLLQSRRGGILHTGNQPQHF
TRBV4-1	TRBJ1-3	16	-	CASSQVLDSSGNTIYF
TRBV12-3/TRBV12-4	TRBJ1-2	13	-	CASSSGAVYGYTF
TRBV24-1	TRBJ2-1	18	once	CATSDSVAGSFAYNEQFF
TRBV19	TRBJ1-1	13	-	CASNPDTNTEAFF
TRBV15	TRBJ1-1	15	-	CATSSPGQGNTEAFF
TRBV5-6	TRBJ2-1	15	-	CASSQPLAGGNEQFF
TRBV6-2/TRBV6-3	TRBJ1-6	17	-	CASRPGTSGIHHSPLHF
TRBV7-9	TRBJ2-7	14	-	CASTDRLGADEQYF
TRBV11-1	TRBJ1-1	16	-	CASSVLSGTANTEAFF
TRBV6-2/TRBV6-3	TRBJ2-1	16	-	CASSYARTSIYNEQFF
TRBV7-9	TRBJ1-1	14	-	CASSFTGGNTEAFF
TRBV2	TRBJ1-4	16	many	CASESLGTVWDEKLFF
TRBV28	TRBJ1-2	13	-	CASSLRVSPGYTF
TRBV4-3	TRBJ1-1	15	-	CASSQEAAGNTEAFF
TRBV27	TRBJ1-2	11	few	CASSSASGYTF
TRBV11-2	TRBJ2-3	14	-	CASSLPGTANTQYF
TRBV21-1	TRBJ2-1	15	-	CASSPPGTGLYEQFF
TRBV29-1	TRBJ2-7	17	-	CSVDGYGLAGASYEQYF
TRBV9	TRBJ2-5	16	once	CASSVGGTGLGETQYF
TRBV6-5	TRBJ2-2	15	-	CASSGGGFNTGELFF
TRBV7-9	TRBJ1-6	14	-	CASSLESPNSPLHF
TRBV2	TRBJ1-1	10	-	CASSLGRAFF
TRBV7-9	TRBJ1-1	15	-	CASSEQGPENTEAFF
TRBV5-8	TRBJ1-3	15	-	CASSPTRGRGNTIYF
TRBV30	TRBJ1-2	13	-	CAWSVRSNYGYTF
TRBV7-2	TRBJ1-2	14	-	CASSHLQGGNGYTF
TRBV5-4	TRBJ2-1	16	-	CASSLGVGRSYNEQFF
TRBV5-6	TRBJ1-5	15	once	CASSSDRGSGQPQHF
TRBV6-4	TRBJ2-7	16	few	CASSEASGTSPSEQYF
TRBV7-2	TRBJ2-1	14	-	CASSLGRGYNEQFF
TRBV5-1	TRBJ1-2	12	-	CASSSGVYGYTF
TRBV29-1	TRBJ2-6	13	-	CSVQGTGANVLTF
TRBV29-1	TRBJ1-2	12	few	CSVVSGEDGYTF
TRBV9	TRBJ2-5	16	-	CASSVDGLSGRETQYF
TRBV19	TRBJ1-5	16	-	CASNRQGAGSNQPQHF
TRBV7-2	TRBJ1-6	15	-	CASRLPGQGVSPLHF
TRBV5-1	TRBJ2-7	16	-	CASSLIGGQGAGEQYF
TRBV19	TRBJ1-5	14	-	CASSARQGAQPQHF
TRBV4-3	TRBJ1-2	16	few	CASSQSWIQGILGYTF
TRBV25-1	TRBJ1-2	13	few	CASSELDRGGYTF
TRBV4-2	TRBJ2-7	16	-	CASSRAPSGGDLPQYF